This TCR beta chain emerged from a study of control samples from healthy donors and cancer patients. CDR1 SGDLS and CDR2 YYNGEE come from the germline V gene. The CDR3 sequence is 15 residues long. V lost 0 bases to trimming and J lost 6 bases; unmatched junction nucleotides: 4. This clone was found once. Clones were sequenced by immunoSEQ multiplex PCR, and TCRdb holds only the in-frame ones, with some missing. The sample lists 130,000 to 150,000 clones, 90% to 95% occurring once. The origin of this receptor is a man aged 55 to 69 with colorectal cancer. J is TRBJ2-3 and V is TRBV9, with TRBD1 matching over 10 bases. Specimen: PBMCs. CDR3 nucleotide sequence: TGTGCCAGCAGCGTAGGCGGGACAGGGGCCGATACGCAGTATTTT. This encodes CASSVGGTGADTQYF.